These 9 T cell receptor beta chains were sequenced from one sample in a study of cytomegalovirus exposure and HLA in healthy donors. PCR employed 60 Vbeta and 13 Jbeta primers. TCRdb's copy holds only in-frame clones and misses some; the assay was immunoSEQ multiplex PCR. The sample contains 100,000 to 150,000 clones, roughly 79% of which appear only once. Sequencing was carried out using PBMCs. The receptors were sampled from a man aged 18 to 29 in good health and CMV-seronegative.

This chain joins TRBV27 and TRBJ1-2, with 12 positions matching TRBD1. This CDR3 has 18 amino acids. V trimming: 5 bases; J trimming: 8 bases; junction bases outside the gene matches: 18. CDR1 is MNHEY and CDR2 is SMNVEV in the germline V gene (reference sequence). The CDR3 protein is CASSLTGTGGRWYEGYTF. DNA for the CDR3: TGTGCCAGCAGTCTAACCGGGACAGGGGGCCGGTGGTACGAAGGCTACACCTTC.

This clone has a handful of counts. The rearrangement links TRBV6-5 to TRBJ2-1, with unresolved D. The V end was cut by 5 bases, the J end by 2 bases, with 10 bases between. Germline assignment: CDR1 MNHEY and CDR2 SVGAGI. The CDR3 is 14 residues long. The DNA for the CDR3 is TGTGCCAGCAGTGTACAGAGAACCTACAATGAGCAGTTCTTC. Protein product: CASSVQRTYNEQFF.

This chain links TRBV7-9 with TRBJ2-6, with a weak D call TRBD2 (6 bases). The CDR3 totals 18 residues. V lost 0 bases to trimming and J lost 0 bases, with 12 bases between them. CDR1 and CDR2 (germline): SEHNR, FQNEAQ (reference sequence). Here the CDR3 reads CASSLARGSPSGANVLTF. Written as DNA, the CDR3 is TGTGCCAGCAGCTTAGCGCGGGGCAGCCCCTCTGGGGCCAACGTCCTGACTTTC.

The V gene is TRBV19, the J gene TRBJ1-5; D gene unclear. The V end was cut by 3 bases, the J end by 2 bases, with 11 bases between. Per the germline V gene, CDR1 is LNHDA and CDR2 is SQIVND (reference sequence). This CDR3 is built from 15 residues. CDR3 DNA: TGTGCCAGTAGTATTGAGGGTAGGCGCAATCAGCCCCAGCATTTT. Its protein is CASSIEGRRNQPQHF.

The chain recombines TRBV9 with TRBJ1-4; 8 nucleotides line up with TRBD1. CDR1 is SGDLS and CDR2 is YYNGEE in the germline V gene. CDR3 length: 17 residues. Losses at the gene ends were 0 bases for V and 3 bases for J; bases not matched to a gene: 7. The CDR3 spells CASSVDTTGGSNEKLFF. For the CDR3, the DNA is TGTGCCAGCAGCGTAGATACAACAGGGGGATCTAATGAAAAACTGTTTTTT.

The chain has TRBV5-5 and TRBJ2-7, with D perhaps TRBD1 (6 bases). The CDR3 sequence is 14 residues long. Germline V gene lookup returns CDR1 SGHKS and CDR2 YYEKEE (reference sequence). Trimming took off 4 bases at V and 2 bases at J, with 13 bases between the two ends. CDR3 DNA sequence: TGTGCCAGCAGCAACCGGGACATTACCTACGAGCAGTACTTC. Amino acids: CASSNRDITYEQYF.

This chain connects TRBV28 to TRBJ1-1, with 7 positions matching TRBD1. Germline CDR1 reads MDHEN; CDR2 reads SYDVKM. Losses at the gene ends were 3 bases for V and 6 bases for J; bases not matched to a gene: 10. This CDR3 comprises 15 residues. The CDR3 sequence: CASSLSGRGWSEAFF. CDR3 DNA: TGTGCCAGCAGTTTGAGCGGCAGGGGGTGGTCTGAAGCTTTCTTT.

The rearrangement uses TRBV5-5 and TRBJ2-7, with 9 bases lining up with TRBD1. Trimming at V came to 5 bases and at J to 6 bases, leaving 12 bases not matched to a gene. Germline V gene data show CDR1 as SGHKS and CDR2 as YYEKEE (reference sequence). This CDR3 spans 15 amino acids. CDR3 residues: CASRAGPGQGVEQYF. The CDR3 nucleotides read TGTGCCAGCAGAGCGGGACCGGGACAGGGTGTCGAGCAGTACTTC. Using reference TRBV5-5 and TRBJ2-7 for the parts outside the CDR3, the full variable domain is DAGVTQSPTHLIKTRGQQVTLRCSPISGHKSVSWYQQVLGQGPQFIFQYYEKEERGRGNFPDRFSARQFPNYSSELNVNALLLGDSALYLCASRAGPGQGVEQYFGPGTRLTVT.

This chain uses TRBV4-3 with TRBJ2-5; no clear D. V lost 0 bases and J 5 bases, leaving 7 bases between the germline ends. This CDR3 is 13 amino acids long. CDR1 and CDR2 (germline): LGHNA, YSLEER. This CDR3 is CASSQESGETQYF. DNA for the CDR3: TGCGCCAGCAGCCAAGAGTCGGGTGAGACCCAGTACTTC.